These 23 T cell receptor beta chains came from one sample sequenced in a study of identical twins listed by TCRdb under 2016. Library creation used 5' RACE. TCRdb names Illumina HiSeq 2000 as the instrument used. TCRdb's own reprocessing of the public reads used fastp at Q25 and MiXCR and kept productive beta chains. Entries are consolidated by CDR3 protein sequence, retaining the most common genes and DNA. This sample gives 400,000 to 600,000 distinct CDR3 sequences in total; 20% to 25% of them show up just once. The ten most abundant clones make up 0.48% of the sample. Another study also made use of these data, one on yellow fever vaccine responses in identical twins.

The source material was CD4+ T cells sorted from blood. All receptors derive from a woman between 18 and 29 years old in good health.

This clonotype has just a few counts. The V gene is TRBV10-3, the J gene TRBJ1-1; D perhaps matches TRBD1 (5 bases). The germline V and J ends were trimmed by 2 bases and 3 bases, with 16 bases remaining between them. The germline V gene encodes CDR1 ENHRY and CDR2 SYGVKD. This CDR3 is 16 amino acids long. The CDR3 DNA is TGTGCCATCAGTGAGGTGTGGGGCTTCACGGACACTGAAGCTTTCTTT. It translates to CAISEVWGFTDTEAFF.

The chain joins TRBV6-5 to TRBJ2-1; D call uncertain. Germline CDR1 is MNHEY and CDR2 is SVGAGI. The CDR3 has 14 residues. V gave up 0 bases and J gave up 15 bases, with 18 bases separating them. In DNA, the CDR3 is TGTGCCAGCAGTTACTCCCTGAGCCCCCTAATCCTGTTCTTC. It encodes CASSYSLSPLILFF.

The chain couples TRBV28 to TRBJ1-1; D remains unclear. Germline CDR1 reads MDHEN; CDR2 reads SYDVKM. V dropped 5 bases and J dropped 10 bases, with 11 bases sitting between them. The CDR3 has 11 residues. This chain's CDR3 is CASSAVKGAFF. Here the CDR3 DNA reads TGTGCCAGCAGTGCCGTGAAAGGAGCTTTCTTT.

CDR3 in DNA: TGCGCCAGCAGCCAAGCTTTTCCTTTAGCGGGAGAGAGAGACTACGAGCAGTACTTC. Amino acids: CASSQAFPLAGERDYEQYF. The J gene is TRBJ2-7, the V gene TRBV4-1; 9 bases fit TRBD2. The CDR3 spans 19 residues. V was clipped by 1 base and J by 3 bases; unmatched bases: 16. The germline gives CDR1 MGHRA, CDR2 YSYEKL.

The chain joins TRBV7-9 to TRBJ2-1, with 8 bases lining up with TRBD2. Trimming took 1 base from V and 8 from J; bases not matched to a gene: 7. This CDR3 contains 15 residues. Germline loops: CDR1 SEHNR, CDR2 FQNEAQ (reference sequence). CDR3 bases: TGTGCCAGCAGCTTAGGGTCAGCGGGAGTTCATGAGCAGTTCTTC. It codes for CASSLGSAGVHEQFF. Drawing the rest from reference TRBV7-9 and TRBJ2-1, the complete variable domain is DTGVSQNPRHKITKRGQNVTFRCDPISEHNRLYWYRQTLGQGPEFLTYFQNEAQLEKSRLLSDRFSAERPKGSFSTLEIQRTEQGDSAMYLCASSLGSAGVHEQFFGPGTRLTVL.

The rearrangement uses TRBV3-1 and TRBJ2-5; 7 bases fit TRBD1. Germline assignment: CDR1 LGHDT and CDR2 YNNKEL (reference sequence). With V trimmed by 0 bases and J by 5 bases, 3 bases remained unmatched. The CDR3 runs to 14 residues. The CDR3 region is CASSQDDRAETQYF. The CDR3 DNA reads as TGTGCCAGCAGCCAAGACGACAGGGCGGAGACCCAGTACTTC.

The chain employs TRBV24-1 and TRBJ2-5, with 7 positions matching TRBD1. Germline CDR1 KGHDR, CDR2 SFDVKD. The V gene end was trimmed by 3 bases and the J gene end by 0 bases; junction bases not matched to a gene: 3. This CDR3 comprises 15 residues. This chain's CDR3 is CATSDPGTDQETQYF. The CDR3 DNA reads TGTGCCACCAGTGATCCTGGGACAGACCAAGAGACCCAGTACTTC.

The rearrangement joins TRBV12-3 or TRBV12-4 to TRBJ1-6; possibly TRBD1 for D (6 bases). Deletions cut 2 bases from V and 13 bases from J, with 15 bases between. The CDR3 is made up of 14 amino acids. CDR3 sequence reads: CASSLTGGPRPLHF. CDR3 DNA sequence: TGTGCCAGCAGTTTAACGGGGGGCCCACGGCCCCTCCACTTT.

This clonotype was counted a single time. This chain links TRBV6-1 with TRBJ1-2, with 7 bases that match TRBD1. In germline, CDR1 is MNHNS, CDR2 SASEGT. The trim removed 8 bases at V and 2 bases at J, leaving 5 bases unmatched. CDR3 length: 13 amino acids. CDR3 in amino acids: CASGGQSNYGYTF. Here the CDR3 DNA reads TGTGCCAGCGGGGGACAGTCAAACTATGGCTACACCTTC.

The chain carries TRBV20-1 and TRBJ1-5; D uncertain. Germline V CDR1 and CDR2: DFQATT, SNEGSKA (reference sequence). With 6 bases removed from V and 0 bases from J, the gap between germline ends came to 9 bases. The CDR3 is 13 amino acids. This CDR3 reads CSARQFSNQPQHF. CDR3 coding DNA: TGCAGTGCGAGGCAGTTTAGCAATCAGCCCCAGCATTTT.

This clonotype was recorded a few times. The chain has TRBV6-5 and TRBJ2-7, with TRBD1 matching 9 bases. The V gene end was trimmed by 0 bases and the J gene end by 6 bases; junction bases not matched to a gene: 6. The CDR3 has 15 amino acids. Per germline, CDR1 MNHEY and CDR2 SVGAGI. The CDR3 here is CASSYSGTGSLEQYF. CDR3 DNA sequence: TGTGCCAGCAGTTACTCCGGGACAGGGTCCCTCGAGCAGTACTTC.

This clonotype was counted a few times. The chain combines TRBV2 with TRBJ2-7, with D perhaps TRBD1 or TRBD2 (6 bases each). CDR1 SNHLY and CDR2 FYNNEI come from the germline V gene. Between the trimmed V and J ends, which lost 9 bases and 2 bases, there was a span of 17 bases. CDR3 size: 14 residues. CDR3 region: CASSPRGATYEQYF. The CDR3 DNA follows: TGTGCCAGTTCACCAAGGGGGGCCACCTACGAGCAGTACTTC.

The rearrangement joins TRBV7-8 to TRBJ2-1; no reliable D call. V was pared by 4 bases and J by 4 bases, with 17 bases between. The CDR3 contains 16 residues. CDR1 and CDR2 (germline): SGHVS, FQNEAQ. CDR3 coding DNA: TGTGCCAGCAGCTCCTTCTCGGGTATAGGATACAATGAGCAGTTCTTC. It translates to CASSSFSGIGYNEQFF.

This clonotype was picked up a small number of times. V usage is TRBV6-1 and J usage is TRBJ2-5, with 9 bases that match TRBD1. The V segment lost 8 bases and the J segment 5 bases; nucleotides outside the gene matches: 6. Germline CDR1 is MNHNS and CDR2 is SASEGT. This CDR3 spans 13 amino acids. The CDR3 region is CASEQGAGETQYF. DNA for the CDR3: TGTGCCAGCGAACAGGGGGCAGGGGAGACCCAGTACTTC.

This clonotype appeared a few times. V gene TRBV25-1 combines with J gene TRBJ1-5; D gene unclear. Germline CDR1 MGHDK, CDR2 SYGVNS. V was pared by 7 bases and J by 0 bases, with 10 bases between. There are 14 residues in the CDR3. The CDR3 DNA reads TGTGCCAGCACCGGAGCGGGTAGCAATCAGCCCCAGCATTTT. It is translated as CASTGAGSNQPQHF.

This clonotype was picked up a small number of times. CDR3 protein: CASSQVSSGKQFF. The DNA for the CDR3 is TGTGCCAGCAGCCAGGTATCTAGCGGGAAGCAGTTCTTC. This chain joins TRBV14 and TRBJ2-1; TRBD2 agrees at 9 bases. Germline CDR1 reads SGHDN; CDR2 reads FVKESK. The CDR3 is made up of 13 amino acids. J gave up 11 bases and V 3 bases, and 5 bases lay outside the gene matches. Looking up the rest from reference TRBV14 and TRBJ2-1 gives the full variable domain: EAGVTQFPSHSVIEKGQTVTLRCDPISGHDNLYWYRRVMGKEIKFLLHFVKESKQDESGMPNNRFLAERTGGTYSTLKVQPAELEDSGVYFCASSQVSSGKQFFGPGTRLTVL.

This clonotype turned up a few times. The genes are TRBV3-1 and TRBJ2-5; D remains unclear. The CDR3 spans 15 residues. From germline, CDR1 is LGHDT and CDR2 YNNKEL (reference sequence). V lost 2 bases to trimming and J lost 1 base, with 11 bases between them. As DNA, the CDR3 is TGTGCCAGCAGCCAATTGGGCGCGTCCCAAGAGACCCAGTACTTC. This codes for CASSQLGASQETQYF.

The chain is built from TRBV15 and TRBJ1-4; TRBD1 is a possible D gene (5 bases). CDR1 is LNHNV and CDR2 is YYDKDF in the germline V gene (reference sequence). This CDR3 region has 13 residues. Trimming took 1 base from V and 11 from J, leaving 11 bases between them. The CDR3: CATSRVGGVKLFF. CDR3 sequence (DNA): TGTGCCACCAGCAGAGTGGGGGGTGTGAAACTGTTTTTT.

The V and J genes are TRBV5-1 and TRBJ2-1; 11 nucleotides match TRBD2. Looked up from germline, CDR1 is SGHRS and CDR2 is YFSETQ. This CDR3 spans 18 amino acids. V lost 4 bases and J lost 0; bases outside the gene matches: 9. CDR3 bases: TGCGCCAGCAGCGTTGGACTAGCGGGCCGCAGCTCCTACAATGAGCAGTTCTTC. Translation: CASSVGLAGRSSYNEQFF.

This clonotype was counted only a few times. The chain joins TRBV12-3 or TRBV12-4 to TRBJ2-7, with 16 bases aligning to TRBD2. With 2 bases clipped from V and 4 bases from J, the junction kept 2 bases outside the gene matches. The length of the CDR3 is 16 residues. CDR3 bases: TGTGCCAGCAGTTTACGGGGACTAGCGGGAGGGTACGAGCAGTACTTC. Amino acids: CASSLRGLAGGYEQYF.

The rearrangement uses TRBV19 and TRBJ2-5, with D perhaps TRBD1 (6 bases). The CDR3 spans 14 residues. CDR1 and CDR2 from the germline V gene are LNHDA and SQIVND (reference sequence). V was pared by 2 bases and J by 2 bases, with 9 bases between. In DNA, the CDR3 is TGTGCCAGTAGTATAACAGGGAATCAAGAGACCCAGTACTTC. It specifies CASSITGNQETQYF.

This clonotype was observed a handful of times. This sequence joins TRBV6-2 or TRBV6-3 and TRBJ2-7, with D perhaps assigned TRBD1 or TRBD2 (5 bases each). The CDR3 totals 18 residues. Germline V lookup: CDR1 MNHEY, CDR2 SVGEGT. Trimming pared 5 bases from V and 2 bases from J, leaving 25 bases between. CDR3 nucleotides: TGTGCCAGCAGTCAAATAGCGTCCTCTGGGGCCCGGACCTACGAGCAGTACTTC. It specifies CASSQIASSGARTYEQYF.

This chain connects TRBV12-3 or TRBV12-4 to TRBJ2-1; 10 bases agree with TRBD2. The trim removed 5 bases at V and 8 bases at J, leaving 3 bases unmatched. The CDR3 sequence is 13 residues long. For the CDR3, the DNA is TGTGCCAGCAGTAGCGGGGGGGTGGATGAGCAGTTCTTC. This translates into CASSSGGVDEQFF.